This TCR beta chain originates from a study of cytomegalovirus exposure and HLA in healthy donors. Whole-study findings and limits: Productive status was seen about 87% or about 30% of the time for most TCR beta V segments in an earlier analysis.

The length of the CDR3 is 14 residues. The V gene's germline CDR1 is LNHDA and CDR2 SQIVND (reference sequence). Trimming removed 5 bases from V and 8 bases from J; junction bases left unmatched: 7. Vbeta (60) and Jbeta (13) primers were used in the PCR. Repertoires were generated with immunoSEQ multiplex PCR, while TCRdb's copy carries only in-frame clones and drops some. The sample yields 85,000 to 100,000 clones, 79% seen once. In the case of this clone: No antigen is known for it.

The chain has TRBV19 and TRBJ1-4; 8 bases line up with TRBD1. This TCR was sampled from a male donor in good health and CMV-seropositive. Input material: PBMCs. The DNA for the CDR3 is TGTGCCAGTAGTGGCGACAGGGGAAGGGAAAAACTGTTTTTT. It specifies CASSGDRGREKLFF.